Following are 27 T cell receptor beta chains from one sample sequenced in a study of regulatory T cells in long-lasting Graves disease. Sequencing libraries for TCR beta were prepared with iRepertoire HTBI primers and Arm-PCR of CDR3 regions. TCRdb used MiXCR to reprocess the multiplex PCR reads, holding one entry per CDR3 protein. The data show hundreds of thousands of distinct CDR3 sequences, roughly 13% seen once. The time point is: newly diagnosed GD, antithyroid drugs for less than 3 months. Isolated PBMC RNA provided the starting material for the TCR library. These data also formed part of another study, on T cells in Graves' hyperthyroidism and ophthalmopathy.

Sequenced material: peripheral blood mononuclear cells (PBMCs), taken at new diagnosis, from a patient treated with antithyroid drugs. These receptors all come from a man aged 25-45 years with Graves disease.

This chain uses TRBV6-2 or TRBV6-3 with TRBJ2-1; 8 bases map to TRBD2. In germline, CDR1 is MNHEY, CDR2 SVGEGT. There are 13 residues in the CDR3. After removal of 6 bases from V and 6 bases from J, the junction contained 4 bases not matched to a gene. CDR3 amino acids: CASRGLARNEQFF. CDR3 coding DNA: TGTGCCAGCAGAGGACTAGCACGCAATGAGCAGTTCTTC.

In this sample, this clonotype turned up a few times. This chain joins TRBV4-1 and TRBJ2-3, with a possible D match to TRBD1 (5 bases). Trimming took 0 bases from V and 1 from J, leaving 5 bases between them. Germline lookup yields CDR1 MGHRA and CDR2 YSYEKL. This CDR3 comprises 14 residues. The CDR3: CASSQEQGTDTQYF. Here the CDR3 DNA reads TGCGCCAGCAGCCAAGAACAGGGCACAGATACGCAGTATTTT.

This clonotype occurred many times. The chain carries TRBV11-2 and TRBJ2-3; 7 bases match TRBD1. CDR3 length equals 15 residues. V trimming: 4 bases; J trimming: 6 bases; junction bases outside the gene matches: 10. Germline assignment: CDR1 SGHAT and CDR2 FQNNGV. CDR3 protein: CASSSGQILGDTQYF. The CDR3 DNA reads as TGTGCCAGCAGCTCGGGACAGATCCTTGGGGATACGCAGTATTTT.

This clonotype was detected ten times or more. The CDR3 protein is CASSLMGVSGANVLTF. CDR3 sequence (DNA): TGTGCCAGCAGCTTGATGGGGGTCTCTGGGGCCAACGTCCTGACTTTC. V and J are TRBV7-8 and TRBJ2-6; the D gene could be TRBD1 or TRBD2 (5 bases each). There are 16 residues in the CDR3. V gave up 3 bases and J gave up 0 bases, with 9 bases separating them. In germline, CDR1 is SGHVS, CDR2 FQNEAQ.

This clonotype was seen at least ten times. The rearrangement joins TRBV12-5 to TRBJ1-1; possible D gene TRBD1, 5 bases. Per germline, CDR1 LGHNT and CDR2 FRNRAP. The CDR3 runs to 17 residues. V dropped 6 bases and J dropped 0 bases, with 20 bases sitting between them. The DNA for the CDR3 is TGTGCTAGTGGACCTTACCCAGGGCGTGGGATGAACACTGAAGCTTTCTTT. Encoded protein: CASGPYPGRGMNTEAFF.

The sample holds many counts of this clonotype. The CDR3 protein is CASSSQVYNEQFF. Written as DNA, the CDR3 is TGTGCCAGCAGCTCCCAGGTCTACAATGAGCAGTTCTTC. The chain links TRBV7-3 to TRBJ2-1, with D hard to call. This CDR3 is built from 13 residues. The germline CDR1 and CDR2 sequences are SGHTA and FQGTGA. V lost 4 bases and J lost 3, with 7 bases in between.

This clonotype was seen ten or more times. The chain joins TRBV19 to TRBJ1-3; D may be TRBD1 (5 bases). This CDR3 region has 16 residues. The germline V and J ends were trimmed by 7 bases and 0 bases, with 16 bases remaining between them. Germline CDR1 and CDR2: LNHDA and SQIVND (reference sequence). CDR3 protein: CASTRTGGYSGNTIYF. The CDR3 coding sequence is TGTGCCAGTACCCGGACGGGGGGATACTCTGGAAACACCATATATTTT.

The table lists this clonotype with many counts. The CDR3 loop is CASSQSGGNTEAFF. CDR3 nucleotides: TGTGCCAGCAGTCAAAGTGGGGGAAACACTGAAGCTTTCTTT. The chain joins TRBV2 to TRBJ1-1; perhaps TRBD1 as D (5 bases). V lost 5 bases and J lost 2, with 12 bases in between. Germline-derived CDR1 and CDR2 are SNHLY and FYNNEI. The CDR3 extends over 14 amino acids.

This clonotype was counted ten times or more. The CDR3 bases are TGTGCCAGCAGTCCCGAGTTTGGGGGGCAGCGGCAGCCCCAGCATTTT. Protein: CASSPEFGGQRQPQHF. This chain connects TRBV7-9 to TRBJ1-5, with a possible D match to TRBD1 (6 bases). Trimming stripped 6 bases from V and 7 bases from J, with 22 bases between. Per germline, CDR1 SEHNR and CDR2 FQNEAQ (reference sequence). The CDR3 loop spans 16 amino acids.

V gene TRBV2 combines with J gene TRBJ1-4; unclear D gene. The germline V and J ends were trimmed by 6 bases and 8 bases, with 16 bases remaining between them. The germline V gene encodes CDR1 SNHLY and CDR2 FYNNEI. The CDR3 sequence is 14 residues long. The CDR3 bases are TGTGCCAGCAGGCCAGATTCCACCCGGGAAAAACTGTTTTTT. Protein product: CASRPDSTREKLFF.

There are a few counts of this clonotype. This sequence joins TRBV30 and TRBJ1-1; D is undetermined. The CDR3 covers 13 residues. Germline CDR1 GTSNPN, CDR2 SVGIG (reference sequence). The V end lost 0 bases, the J end lost 4 bases, and 9 bases lay between the germline ends. The CDR3 bases are TGTGCCTGGAGTGTACGGATAGCCACTGAAGCTTTCTTT. Its protein product is CAWSVRIATEAFF.

This clonotype was recorded at least ten times. The chain is built from TRBV2 and TRBJ1-1; 11 nucleotides match TRBD1. J lost 11 bases, V lost 1 base, and 6 bases had no gene match. Germline loops: CDR1 SNHLY, CDR2 FYNNEI. The CDR3 has 14 amino acids. The chain's CDR3 is CASSEVRTGGTAFF. DNA for the CDR3: TGTGCCAGCAGTGAAGTCAGGACAGGGGGCACGGCTTTCTTT.

In this sample, this clonotype turned up many times. This chain links TRBV12-3 or TRBV12-4 with TRBJ2-7, with D tentatively TRBD1 (5 bases). The CDR3 is 12 residues long. Trimming removed 6 bases from V and 5 bases from J, with 11 bases in between. The CDR3 is CASSPGSHEQYF. The CDR3 region has the DNA TGTGCCAGCAGCCCAGGGTCCCACGAGCAGTACTTC.

The chain is built from TRBV3-1 and TRBJ2-7, with TRBD2 as a possible D gene (6 bases). CDR1 is LGHDT, CDR2 YNNKEL, per germline (reference sequence). The length of the CDR3 is 18 residues. Trimming pared 0 bases from V and 6 bases from J, leaving 24 bases between. CDR3 nucleotide sequence: TGTGCCAGCAGCCAAGAGGCCCTGCTTCCGGGACTCGCTGGCGAGCAGTACTTC. Its translation: CASSQEALLPGLAGEQYF.

There are many counts of this clonotype. V is TRBV12-3 or TRBV12-4 and J is TRBJ2-7; D is unclear. The V and J ends lost 7 bases and 0 bases respectively, with 13 bases between them. The CDR3 consists of 14 residues. The CDR3 protein is CASTPSSDSYEQYF. In DNA form, the CDR3 reads TGTGCCAGCACCCCCTCGTCCGACTCCTACGAGCAGTACTTC.

This clonotype was observed a handful of times. The chain joins TRBV18 to TRBJ2-2, with TRBD1 as a possible D gene (5 bases). The CDR3 is 15 residues long. Trimming stripped 8 bases from V and 1 base from J, with 14 bases between. Per the germline V gene, CDR1 is KGHSH and CDR2 is LQKENI. The CDR3 nucleotides read TGTGCCAGCGCGAAACTCAGGGAGAACACCGGGGAGCTGTTTTTT. It specifies CASAKLRENTGELFF. The full variable domain, completed using reference TRBV18 and TRBJ2-2, is NAGVMQNPRHLVRRRGQEARLRCSPMKGHSHVYWYRQLPEEGLKFMVYLQKENIIDESGMPKERFSAEFPKEGPSILRIQQVVRGDSAAYFCASAKLRENTGELFFGEGSRLTVL.

This clonotype was counted many times. The CDR3 region is CATSRDGLSTEAFF. CDR3 in DNA: TGTGCCACCAGCAGAGATGGGCTGAGCACTGAAGCTTTCTTT. The rearrangement uses TRBV15 and TRBJ1-1; D is unclear. The germline V gene encodes CDR1 LNHNV and CDR2 YYDKDF (reference sequence). V lost 0 bases, J lost 4 bases, and 9 bases lay in between. The CDR3 totals 14 residues. Using reference TRBV15 and TRBJ1-1 for the parts outside the CDR3, the full variable domain is DAMVIQNPRYQVTQFGKPVTLSCSQTLNHNVMYWYQQKSSQAPKLLFHYYDKDFNNEADTPDNFQSRRPNTSFCFLDIRSPGLGDTAMYLCATSRDGLSTEAFFGQGTRLTVV.

There are many counts of this clonotype. The chain is built from TRBV12-3 or TRBV12-4 and TRBJ1-1; tentative D call: TRBD1 (6 bases). Trimming stripped 6 bases from V and 3 bases from J, with 11 bases between. This CDR3 has 13 residues. CDR3 DNA: TGTGCCAGCAGCCGTAGGGGGGACACTGAAGCTTTCTTT. Translated, it gives CASSRRGDTEAFF.

This clonotype was recorded a few times. This chain joins TRBV27 and TRBJ1-3, with D possibly matching TRBD1 (5 bases). Germline V gene sequence: CDR1 MNHEY, CDR2 SMNVEV (reference sequence). V lost 2 bases and J 0 bases, leaving 14 bases between the germline ends. The CDR3 runs to 17 residues. DNA for the CDR3: TGTGCCAGCAGTTTACGGGACGGTAAACGCTCTGGAAACACCATATATTTT. This sequence encodes CASSLRDGKRSGNTIYF.

There are a few counts of this clonotype. V is TRBV6-1 and J is TRBJ2-7; possibly TRBD2 for D (6 bases). Trimming took off 5 bases at V and 4 bases at J, with 15 bases between the two ends. There are 14 residues in the CDR3. Germline-derived CDR1 and CDR2 are MNHNS and SASEGT. The CDR3 DNA sequence: TGTGCCAGCAGTAAGACGGGACTTCTTTACGAGCAGTACTTC. Its protein product is CASSKTGLLYEQYF.

This chain uses TRBV4-1 with TRBJ2-1, with D possibly matching TRBD1 (5 bases). The CDR3 extends over 16 amino acids. V lost 1 base and J lost 1, with 11 bases in between. Germline V gene data show CDR1 as MGHRA and CDR2 as YSYEKL. The CDR3 loop is CASSQGGPESYNEQFF. For the CDR3, the DNA is TGCGCCAGCAGCCAAGGGGGCCCCGAGTCCTACAATGAGCAGTTCTTC.

The chain recombines TRBV20-1 with TRBJ2-7; 8 nucleotides line up with TRBD2. The CDR3 is 16 amino acids. Germline trimming cut 0 bases from V and 0 bases from J; bases unmatched to any gene: 7. The germline gives CDR1 DFQATT, CDR2 SNEGSKA (reference sequence). The CDR3 nucleotides are TGCAGTGCTAGAGACCCTCTAGCGGGCGACTCCTACGAGCAGTACTTC. This codes for CSARDPLAGDSYEQYF.

This clonotype has at least ten counts. This chain links TRBV3-1 with TRBJ1-5, with D unclear. The CDR3 consists of 16 residues. Trimming took off 0 bases at V and 7 bases at J, with 16 bases between the two ends. Germline V gene sequence: CDR1 LGHDT, CDR2 YNNKEL (reference sequence). The CDR3 sequence: CASSQDPGGVGQPQHF. The CDR3 DNA is TGTGCCAGCAGCCAAGATCCCGGCGGAGTCGGGCAGCCCCAGCATTTT.

This clonotype showed up just a few times. V gene TRBV24-1 combines with J gene TRBJ2-3, with a weak D call TRBD1 (6 bases). Germline CDR1 is KGHDR and CDR2 is SFDVKD. V lost 3 bases and J lost 4, with 13 bases in between. This CDR3 comprises 15 residues. The CDR3 DNA reads TGTGCCACCAGTGATCCAGAGGGGGTCGCAGATACGCAGTATTTT. Its protein product is CATSDPEGVADTQYF.

The V gene is TRBV10-3, the J gene TRBJ2-3, with D perhaps assigned TRBD1 or TRBD2 (6 bases each). The CDR3 runs 14 residues. Trimming cost V 4 bases and J 1 base, with 9 bases left between them. Germline CDR1 ENHRY, CDR2 SYGVKD. CDR3 nucleotide sequence: TGTGCCATCAGTGTGGAGGGGGGCACAGATACGCAGTATTTT. The encoded protein is CAISVEGGTDTQYF.

This clonotype was seen repeatedly, ten times or more. The rearrangement uses TRBV10-3 and TRBJ1-5; 8 bases are shared with TRBD1. V shed 4 bases, J shed 0 bases, and the junction held 5 bases outside the gene matches. Germline values: CDR1 ENHRY, CDR2 SYGVKD. The CDR3 runs to 16 residues. The CDR3 DNA sequence: TGTGCCATCAGTGGACAGGGGCCCTATAGCAATCAGCCCCAGCATTTT. This translates into CAISGQGPYSNQPQHF.

This clonotype was recorded many times. This chain uses TRBV10-3 with TRBJ2-1, with no clear D. Germline CDR1 reads ENHRY; CDR2 reads SYGVKD. Trimming removed 4 bases from V and 5 bases from J, with 6 bases in between. CDR3 length: 12 amino acids. In nucleotides, the CDR3 is TGTGCCATCAGTGGACGGAACAATGAGCAGTTCTTC. This translates into CAISGRNNEQFF.